Below, 27 T cell receptor beta chains from the same sample are listed, as sequenced in a study of identical twins. One entry per CDR3 protein results from TCRdb running MiXCR on the 5' RACE reads. The sample includes a few hundred thousand distinct CDR3 sequences, 7.5% to 9.5% of them seen just once. The same sample was also studied in work on yellow fever vaccine responses in identical twins.

The sample comprised CD8+ T cells sorted from blood. The receptors originated from a woman younger than 30 in good health.

The chain has TRBV11-2 and TRBJ2-7, with 7 positions matching TRBD2. Germline V gene data show CDR1 as SGHAT and CDR2 as FQNNGV. CDR3 length: 18 amino acids. Trimming cost V 5 bases and J 0 bases; bases outside gene matches: 16. Written as DNA, the CDR3 is TGTGCCAGCAGCCCCTCCCCTCGCGGGAGCTTAAGCTCCTACGAGCAGTACTTC. Translating it yields CASSPSPRGSLSSYEQYF.

Many counts were recorded for this clonotype. The J gene is TRBJ1-2, the V gene TRBV12-3 or TRBV12-4; D remains ambiguous. The V end lost 5 bases, the J end lost 4 bases, and 20 bases lay between the germline ends. The CDR3 runs to 16 residues. The CDR3, as DNA: TGTGCCAGCAGTCCCGAAATCACCGGGATATTCTATGGCTACACCTTC. Residues: CASSPEITGIFYGYTF.

Ten or more counts support this clonotype. The chain couples TRBV24-1 to TRBJ1-1; possibly TRBD1 for D (6 bases). Looked up from germline, CDR1 is KGHDR and CDR2 is SFDVKD. V lost 3 bases and J 7 bases, leaving 14 bases between the germline ends. This CDR3 spans 14 amino acids. CDR3 sequence: CATSDPGQGYEAFF. The CDR3 nucleotides read TGTGCCACCAGTGATCCGGGGCAGGGGTATGAAGCTTTCTTT.

This clonotype was seen a few times. The V call is TRBV20-1, the J call TRBJ2-7; 7 bases match TRBD1. Germline CDR1 and CDR2: DFQATT and SNEGSKA (reference sequence). The CDR3 sequence is 16 residues long. V lost 4 bases and J lost 0; bases outside the gene matches: 12. CDR3 region: CSAKFPGQSYSYEQYF. The CDR3 coding sequence is TGCAGTGCTAAATTTCCGGGACAGTCTTACTCCTACGAGCAGTACTTC.

The rearrangement joins TRBV4-3 to TRBJ2-2; TRBD2 aligns across 11 bases. This CDR3 has 20 residues. V gave up 2 bases and J gave up 0 bases; unmatched junction bases: 11. Germline CDR1 reads LGHNA; CDR2 reads YSLEER. CDR3 nucleotides: TGCGCCAGCAGCCAACAACCGGAACTAGCGGGAGACCCGAACACCGGGGAGCTGTTTTTT. Its translation: CASSQQPELAGDPNTGELFF.

The chain combines TRBV27 with TRBJ2-2, with D unclear. CDR1 MNHEY and CDR2 SMNVEV come from the germline V gene (reference sequence). Trimming stripped 5 bases from V and 4 bases from J, with 8 bases between. The length of the CDR3 is 13 residues. The CDR3, as DNA: TGTGCCAGCAGTACCTGGGGCACCGGGGAGCTGTTTTTT. It codes for CASSTWGTGELFF.

This clonotype was found a few times. This sequence may be a read error, since a much larger clone differs from it by one base. The V gene is TRBV12-3 or TRBV12-4, the J gene TRBJ2-2, with TRBD1 identical over 7 bases. The CDR3 is made up of 13 amino acids. V lost 6 bases, J lost 6 bases, and 4 bases stayed unmatched. CDR3 in DNA: TGTGCCAGCAGACAGGGGAGCCCCGGGGAGCTGTTTTTT. Residues: CASRQGSPGELFF.

This clonotype was seen a few times. The rearrangement joins TRBV12-3 or TRBV12-4 to TRBJ2-7; D tentatively reads TRBD1 or TRBD2 (6 bases each). Trimming removed 4 bases at V and 4 bases at J, with 23 bases between. The CDR3 contains 17 residues. The CDR3 DNA sequence: TGTGCCAGCAGTTCCTCCTCCAGGGGTAGGGGGGATTACGAGCAGTACTTC. Translated: CASSSSSRGRGDYEQYF.

There are a few counts of this clonotype. CDR3 residues: CASSSRFTYEQYF. The DNA of the CDR3 is TGTGCCAGCAGCTCCCGGTTTACCTACGAGCAGTACTTC. The rearrangement links TRBV7-6 to TRBJ2-7, with no clear D. The CDR3 covers 13 residues. Trimming pared 4 bases from V and 2 bases from J, leaving 9 bases between. Germline V gives CDR1 SGHVS, CDR2 FNYEAQ.

This clonotype occurred a few times. The chain recombines TRBV5-1 with TRBJ2-1; possible D gene TRBD2, 5 bases. V was clipped by 7 bases and J by 0 bases, with 8 bases between them. There are 13 residues in the CDR3. Germline V gene lookup returns CDR1 SGHRS and CDR2 YFSETQ. CDR3 in DNA: TGCGCCAGCGCGGGCAGCTCCTACAATGAGCAGTTCTTC. Translating gives CASAGSSYNEQFF.

This clonotype has a count of ten or more. V is TRBV12-3 or TRBV12-4 and J is TRBJ2-7, with D unclear. The V gene lost 5 bases and the J gene lost 10 bases, with 3 bases spanning the gap. The CDR3 length is 8 residues. CDR3: CASSPQYF. In nucleotides, the CDR3 is TGTGCCAGCAGTCCTCAGTACTTC.

This clonotype was seen at least ten times. The chain has TRBV14 and TRBJ2-3, with D hard to call. Between the trimmed V and J ends, which lost 1 base and 6 bases, there was a span of 8 bases. Germline V gene sequence: CDR1 SGHDN, CDR2 FVKESK. This CDR3 comprises 13 residues. The chain's CDR3 is CASSQGAADTQYF. The CDR3 DNA follows: TGTGCCAGCAGCCAAGGGGCCGCCGATACGCAGTATTTT. The variable domain in full, completed from reference TRBV14 and TRBJ2-3, reads EAGVTQFPSHSVIEKGQTVTLRCDPISGHDNLYWYRRVMGKEIKFLLHFVKESKQDESGMPNNRFLAERTGGTYSTLKVQPAELEDSGVYFCASSQGAADTQYFGPGTRLTVL.

This clonotype was detected many times. The chain has TRBV5-1 and TRBJ2-1; 13 nucleotides align to TRBD2. This CDR3 is built from 18 residues. CDR1 is SGHRS and CDR2 is YFSETQ in the germline V gene. V lost 0 bases and J lost 4; bases outside the gene matches: 7. This CDR3 is CASSLERTGLAGYNEQFF. The CDR3 bases are TGCGCCAGCAGCTTGGAACGCACGGGACTAGCGGGGTACAATGAGCAGTTCTTC.

This clonotype was found a few times. V and J are TRBV28 and TRBJ2-1; D might be TRBD2 (5 bases). CDR1 is MDHEN, CDR2 SYDVKM, per germline. This CDR3 has 12 residues. V lost 8 bases and J 5 bases, leaving 10 bases between the germline ends. The CDR3 region has the DNA TGTGCCAGCGAACCAGCGGACAATGAGCAGTTCTTC. It codes for CASEPADNEQFF.

The sample holds a few counts of this clonotype. The CDR3 DNA is TGTGCCACCAGCAGCTCCCCGGGCACAGATACGCAGTATTTT. Residues: CATSSSPGTDTQYF. The rearrangement joins TRBV15 to TRBJ2-3, with no clear D. CDR1 is LNHNV and CDR2 is YYDKDF in the germline V gene (reference sequence). Deletions cut 3 bases from V and 1 base from J, with 8 bases between. This CDR3 is 14 amino acids long.

This clonotype was counted at least ten times. The rearrangement links TRBV4-1 to TRBJ2-1; D perhaps matches TRBD2 (5 bases). Germline-derived CDR1 and CDR2 are MGHRA and YSYEKL. With 3 bases removed from V and 2 bases from J, the gap between germline ends came to 14 bases. This CDR3 contains 16 residues. The CDR3 bases are TGCGCCAGCAGCCATGGAGCGGACCTCACCTACAATGAGCAGTTCTTC. Translating gives CASSHGADLTYNEQFF.

This clonotype was recorded at least ten times. V is TRBV6-1 and J is TRBJ1-5; 7 bases map to TRBD1. V lost 5 bases and J lost 7; bases outside the gene matches: 11. Looked up from germline, CDR1 is MNHNS and CDR2 is SASEGT. The CDR3 runs 15 residues. The CDR3 region is CASSPTGALNQPQHF. The DNA of the CDR3 is TGTGCCAGCAGTCCCACAGGGGCGCTCAACCAGCCCCAGCATTTT.

The rearrangement links TRBV28 to TRBJ1-1; tentatively, D is TRBD1 (5 bases). The CDR3 consists of 14 residues. CDR1 and CDR2 (germline): MDHEN, SYDVKM. With 6 bases removed from V and 0 bases from J, the gap between germline ends came to 11 bases. CDR3 loop: CASRKTVMNTEAFF. CDR3 nucleotide sequence: TGTGCCAGCAGAAAGACAGTGATGAACACTGAAGCTTTCTTT.

This clonotype has a handful of counts. This chain links TRBV6-1 with TRBJ2-2; no clear D gene. Trimming cost V 1 base and J 0 bases, with 9 bases left between them. Germline V gene sequence: CDR1 MNHNS, CDR2 SASEGT. The CDR3 has 16 amino acids. The CDR3 protein is CASSEVRASNTGELFF. In DNA form, the CDR3 reads TGTGCCAGCAGTGAAGTAAGAGCTTCGAACACCGGGGAGCTGTTTTTT.

This clonotype has just a few counts. The V and J genes are TRBV20-1 and TRBJ2-7; unclear D gene. The CDR3 has 10 residues. The germline CDR1 and CDR2 sequences are DFQATT and SNEGSKA (reference sequence). Trimming cost V 0 bases and J 5 bases, with 2 bases left between them. CDR3 amino acids: CSAREDEQYF. The CDR3 DNA reads as TGCAGTGCTAGAGAGGACGAGCAGTACTTC.

This clonotype was counted many times. This chain uses TRBV5-1 with TRBJ1-2; a weak D match, TRBD1 (6 bases). Between the trimmed V and J ends, which lost 6 bases and 0 bases, there was a span of 15 bases. CDR1 is SGHRS and CDR2 is YFSETQ in the germline V gene. This CDR3 has 15 residues. The CDR3 here is CASIVDRGSNYGYTF. CDR3 coding DNA: TGCGCCAGCATCGTGGACAGAGGCTCTAACTATGGCTACACCTTC.

The chain recombines TRBV5-6 with TRBJ2-7, with D possibly being TRBD1 or TRBD2 (5 bases each). V was shortened by 2 bases and J by 2 bases, with 14 bases between the two germline ends. Germline V gene lookup returns CDR1 SGHDT and CDR2 YYEEEE. The CDR3 totals 15 residues. The CDR3 DNA reads as TGTGCCAGCAGCTTCCGGATAACGGGACCCTACGAGCAGTACTTC. Translated, it gives CASSFRITGPYEQYF.

This clonotype has a count of ten or more. The chain links TRBV7-2 to TRBJ2-5; D is unresolved. This CDR3 has 15 amino acids. The germline V gene has CDR1 SGHTA and CDR2 FQGNSA. Trimming stripped 0 bases from V and 5 bases from J, with 13 bases between. CDR3 nucleotide sequence: TGTGCCAGCAGCTTAGCGATTCTGGCGGATGAGACCCAGTACTTC. This encodes CASSLAILADETQYF.

The sample holds many counts of this clonotype. The CDR3 region is CASTAGQPQHF. CDR3 nucleotides: TGTGCCAGCACCGCCGGTCAGCCCCAGCATTTT. V and J are TRBV6-1 and TRBJ1-5; D uncertain. The CDR3 contains 11 residues. V was trimmed by 7 bases and J by 6 bases, leaving 7 bases between them. CDR1 is MNHNS and CDR2 is SASEGT in the germline V gene.

This clonotype was seen at least ten times. CDR3 amino acids: CASSQVASYEQYF. CDR3 DNA: TGTGCCAGCAGCCAAGTTGCATCCTACGAGCAGTACTTC. The genes are TRBV14 and TRBJ2-7; D is unclear. The CDR3 has 13 residues. The V and J ends lost 1 base and 1 base respectively, with 5 bases between them. CDR1 is SGHDN, CDR2 FVKESK, per germline.

At least ten counts were recorded for this clonotype. The chain employs TRBV12-3 or TRBV12-4 and TRBJ2-7; TRBD2 matches at 7 bases. V was pared by 8 bases and J by 0 bases, with 10 bases of the junction left unmatched. The CDR3 contains 15 residues. The CDR3 protein is CASGPRAGDSYEQYF. CDR3 DNA sequence: TGTGCCAGCGGCCCAAGGGCGGGGGACTCCTACGAGCAGTACTTC.

The chain joins TRBV7-9 to TRBJ2-1; D ambiguous. CDR1 is SEHNR, CDR2 FQNEAQ, per germline (reference sequence). CDR3 length: 13 amino acids. Deletions cut 5 bases from V and 7 bases from J, with 12 bases between. The CDR3 region has the DNA TGTGCCAGCAGCACCAACTTGGCTAATGAGCAGTTCTTC. Translated: CASSTNLANEQFF.